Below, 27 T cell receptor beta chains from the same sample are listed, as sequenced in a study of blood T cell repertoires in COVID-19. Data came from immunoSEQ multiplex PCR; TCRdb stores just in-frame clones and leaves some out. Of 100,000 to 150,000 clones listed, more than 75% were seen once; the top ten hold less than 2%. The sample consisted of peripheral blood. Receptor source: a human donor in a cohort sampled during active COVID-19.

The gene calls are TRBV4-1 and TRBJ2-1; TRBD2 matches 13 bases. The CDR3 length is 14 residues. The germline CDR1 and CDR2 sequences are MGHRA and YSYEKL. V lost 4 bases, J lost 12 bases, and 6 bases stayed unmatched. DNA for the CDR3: TGCGCCAGCAGCCTTGGGACTAGCGGGACAGGGCAGTTCTTC. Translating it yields CASSLGTSGTGQFF.

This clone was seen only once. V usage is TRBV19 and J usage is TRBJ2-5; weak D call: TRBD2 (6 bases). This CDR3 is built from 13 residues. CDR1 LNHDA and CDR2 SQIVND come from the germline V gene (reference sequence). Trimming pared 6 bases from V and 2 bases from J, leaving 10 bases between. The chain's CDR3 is CASSGGAQETQYF. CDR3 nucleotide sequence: TGTGCCAGTAGCGGCGGGGCACAAGAGACCCAGTACTTC. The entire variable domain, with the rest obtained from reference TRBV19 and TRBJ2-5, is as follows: DGGITQSPKYLFRKEGQNVTLSCEQNLNHDAMYWYRQDPGQGLRLIYYSQIVNDFQKGDIAEGYSVSREKKESFPLTVTSAQKNPTAFYLCASSGGAQETQYFGPGTRLLVL.

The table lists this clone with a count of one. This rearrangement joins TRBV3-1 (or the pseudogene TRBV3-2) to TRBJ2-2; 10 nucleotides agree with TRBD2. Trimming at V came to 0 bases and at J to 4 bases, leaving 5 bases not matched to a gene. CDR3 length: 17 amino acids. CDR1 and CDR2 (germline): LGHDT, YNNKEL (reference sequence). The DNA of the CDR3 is TGTGCCAGCAGCCAAGAGTCCCAGCGGGGGGGCACCGGGGAGCTGTTTTTT. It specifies CASSQESQRGGTGELFF.

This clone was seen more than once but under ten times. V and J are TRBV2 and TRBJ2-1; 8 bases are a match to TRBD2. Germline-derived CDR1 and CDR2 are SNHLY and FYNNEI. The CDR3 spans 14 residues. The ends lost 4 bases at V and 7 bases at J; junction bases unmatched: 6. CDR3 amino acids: CASSVVQRENEQFF. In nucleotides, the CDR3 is TGTGCCAGCAGTGTGGTCCAGCGGGAGAATGAGCAGTTCTTC.

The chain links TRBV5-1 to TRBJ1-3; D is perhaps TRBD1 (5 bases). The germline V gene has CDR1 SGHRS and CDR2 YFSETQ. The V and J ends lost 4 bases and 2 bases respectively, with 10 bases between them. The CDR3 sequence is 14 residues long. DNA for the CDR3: TGCGCCAGCAGCCAGCAGGGCGCTGGAAACACCATATATTTT. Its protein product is CASSQQGAGNTIYF. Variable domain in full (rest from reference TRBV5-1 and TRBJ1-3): KAGVTQTPRYLIKTRGQQVTLSCSPISGHRSVSWYQQTPGQGLQFLFEYFSETQRNKGNFPGRFSGRQFSNSRSEMNVSTLELGDSALYLCASSQQGAGNTIYFGEGSWLTVV.

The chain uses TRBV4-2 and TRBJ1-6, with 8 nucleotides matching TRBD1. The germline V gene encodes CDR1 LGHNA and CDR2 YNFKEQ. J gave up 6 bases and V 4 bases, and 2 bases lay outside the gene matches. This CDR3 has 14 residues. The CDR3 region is CASSRGQGNSPLHF. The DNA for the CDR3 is TGTGCCAGCAGCCGTGGACAGGGTAATTCACCCCTCCACTTT.

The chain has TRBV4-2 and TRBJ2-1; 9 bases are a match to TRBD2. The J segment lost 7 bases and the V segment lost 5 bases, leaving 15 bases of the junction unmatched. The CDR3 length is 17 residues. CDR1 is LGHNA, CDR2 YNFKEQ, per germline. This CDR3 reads CASSYLVGGGAKNEQFF. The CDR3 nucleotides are TGTGCCAGCAGCTATTTAGTCGGCGGGGGGGCCAAAAATGAGCAGTTCTTC.

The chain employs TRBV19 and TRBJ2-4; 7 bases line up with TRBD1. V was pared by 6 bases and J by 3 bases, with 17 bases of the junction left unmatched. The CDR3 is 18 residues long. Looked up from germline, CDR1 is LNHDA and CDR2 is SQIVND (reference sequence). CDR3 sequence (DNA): TGTGCCAGTAGCCCAACTAGAAAAGGGGGCCGAGGCAAAAACATTCAGTACTTC. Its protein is CASSPTRKGGRGKNIQYF.

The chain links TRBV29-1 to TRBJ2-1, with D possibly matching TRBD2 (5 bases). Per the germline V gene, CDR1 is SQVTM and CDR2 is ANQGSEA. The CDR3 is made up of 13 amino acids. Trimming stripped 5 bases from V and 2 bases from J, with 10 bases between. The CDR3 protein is CSVRTAPYNEQFF. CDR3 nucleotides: TGCAGCGTTAGGACTGCACCCTACAATGAGCAGTTCTTC.

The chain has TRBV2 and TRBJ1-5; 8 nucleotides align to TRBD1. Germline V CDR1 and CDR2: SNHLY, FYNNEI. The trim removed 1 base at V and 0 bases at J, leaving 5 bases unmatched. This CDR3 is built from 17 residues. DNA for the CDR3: TGTGCCAGCAGTGAAGGACAGGGGATAAATAGCAATCAGCCCCAGCATTTT. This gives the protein CASSEGQGINSNQPQHF.

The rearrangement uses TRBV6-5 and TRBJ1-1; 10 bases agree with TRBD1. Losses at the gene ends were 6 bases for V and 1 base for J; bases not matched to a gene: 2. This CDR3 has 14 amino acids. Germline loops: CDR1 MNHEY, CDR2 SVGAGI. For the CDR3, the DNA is TGTGCCAGCAGGGACAGGGGGGAGAACACTGAAGCTTTCTTT. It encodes CASRDRGENTEAFF.

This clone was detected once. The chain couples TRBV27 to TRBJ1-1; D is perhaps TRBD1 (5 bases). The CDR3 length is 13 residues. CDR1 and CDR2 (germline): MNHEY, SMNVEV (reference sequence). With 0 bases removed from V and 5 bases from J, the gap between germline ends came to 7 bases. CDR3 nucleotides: TGTGCCAGCAGTTTATCGGGGGGAACTGAAGCTTTCTTT. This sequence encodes CASSLSGGTEAFF.

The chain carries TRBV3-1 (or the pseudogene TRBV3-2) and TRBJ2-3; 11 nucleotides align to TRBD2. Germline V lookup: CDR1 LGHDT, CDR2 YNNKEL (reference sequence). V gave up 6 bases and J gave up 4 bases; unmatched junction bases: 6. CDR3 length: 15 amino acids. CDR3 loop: CASRRTSGSPDTQYF. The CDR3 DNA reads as TGTGCCAGCAGAAGGACTAGCGGGTCCCCAGATACGCAGTATTTT.

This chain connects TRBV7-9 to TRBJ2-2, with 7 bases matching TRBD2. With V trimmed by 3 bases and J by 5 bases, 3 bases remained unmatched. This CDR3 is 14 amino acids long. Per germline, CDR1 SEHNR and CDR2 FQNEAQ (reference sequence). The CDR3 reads CASSFAAGTGELFF. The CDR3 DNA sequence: TGTGCCAGCAGCTTTGCAGCGGGGACCGGGGAGCTGTTTTTT. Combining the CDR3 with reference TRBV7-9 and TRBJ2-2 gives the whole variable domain DTGVSQNPRHKITKRGQNVTFRCDPISEHNRLYWYRQTLGQGPEFLTYFQNEAQLEKSRLLSDRFSAERPKGSFSTLEIQRTEQGDSAMYLCASSFAAGTGELFFGEGSRLTVL.

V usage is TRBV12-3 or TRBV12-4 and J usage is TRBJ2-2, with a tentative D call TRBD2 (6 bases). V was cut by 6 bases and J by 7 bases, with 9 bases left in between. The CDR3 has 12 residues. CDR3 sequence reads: CASSRGSGELFF. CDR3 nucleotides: TGTGCCAGCAGCCGGGGGAGCGGGGAGCTGTTTTTT.

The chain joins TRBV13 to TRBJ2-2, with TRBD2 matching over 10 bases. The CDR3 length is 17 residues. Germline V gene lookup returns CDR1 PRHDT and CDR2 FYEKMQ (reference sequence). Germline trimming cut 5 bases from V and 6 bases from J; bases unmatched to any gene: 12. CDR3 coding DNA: TGTGCCAGCAGCATCCGGACTAGCGGATATAAATCCGGGGAGCTGTTTTTT. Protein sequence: CASSIRTSGYKSGELFF.

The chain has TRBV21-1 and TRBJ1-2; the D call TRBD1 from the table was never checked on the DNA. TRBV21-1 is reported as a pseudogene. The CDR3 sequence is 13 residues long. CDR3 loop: CASRKDRVKGYTF. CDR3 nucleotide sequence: TGTGCCAGCAGAAAGGACAGGGTCAAAGGCTACACCTTC.

The CDR3 here is CSASPGQYTEAFF. The CDR3 bases are TGCAGTGCTAGTCCGGGACAGTACACTGAAGCTTTCTTT. The gene calls are TRBV20-1 and TRBJ1-1; 7 positions agree with TRBD1. V was pared by 3 bases and J by 3 bases, with 4 bases of the junction left unmatched. In germline, CDR1 is DFQATT, CDR2 SNEGSKA (reference sequence). The CDR3 contains 13 residues.

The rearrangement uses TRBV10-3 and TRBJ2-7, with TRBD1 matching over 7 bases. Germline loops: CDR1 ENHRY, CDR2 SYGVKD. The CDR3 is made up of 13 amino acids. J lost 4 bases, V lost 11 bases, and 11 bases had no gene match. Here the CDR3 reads CAVDDRESYEQYF. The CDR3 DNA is TGTGCCGTAGATGACAGGGAGTCTTACGAGCAGTACTTC.

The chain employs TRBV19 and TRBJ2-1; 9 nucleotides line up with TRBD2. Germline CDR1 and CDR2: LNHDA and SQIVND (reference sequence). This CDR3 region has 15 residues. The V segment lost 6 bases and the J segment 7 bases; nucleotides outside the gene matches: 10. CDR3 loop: CASSVASGRSNEQFF. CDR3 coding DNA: TGTGCCAGTAGCGTTGCGAGCGGGAGGTCGAATGAGCAGTTCTTC. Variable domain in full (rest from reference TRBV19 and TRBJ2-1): DGGITQSPKYLFRKEGQNVTLSCEQNLNHDAMYWYRQDPGQGLRLIYYSQIVNDFQKGDIAEGYSVSREKKESFPLTVTSAQKNPTAFYLCASSVASGRSNEQFFGPGTRLTVL.

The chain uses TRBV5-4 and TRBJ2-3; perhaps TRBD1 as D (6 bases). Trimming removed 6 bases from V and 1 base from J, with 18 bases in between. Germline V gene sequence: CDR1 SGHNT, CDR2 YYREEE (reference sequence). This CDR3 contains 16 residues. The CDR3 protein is CASKTLNRVGTDTQYF. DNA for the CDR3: TGTGCCAGCAAGACCCTAAACAGGGTTGGCACAGATACGCAGTATTTT.

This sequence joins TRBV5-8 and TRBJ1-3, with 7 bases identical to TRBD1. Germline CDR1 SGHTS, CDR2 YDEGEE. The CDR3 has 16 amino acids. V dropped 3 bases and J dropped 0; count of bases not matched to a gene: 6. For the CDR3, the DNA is TGTGCCAGCAGCTCCGGGACAGTCCTCTCTGGAAACACCATATATTTT. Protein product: CASSSGTVLSGNTIYF.

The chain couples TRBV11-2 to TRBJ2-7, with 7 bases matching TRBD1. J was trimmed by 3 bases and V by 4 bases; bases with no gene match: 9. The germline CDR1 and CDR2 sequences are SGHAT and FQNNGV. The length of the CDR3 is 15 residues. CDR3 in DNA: TGTGCCAGCAGCTCGCGACACAGGGGCCTCTACGAGCAGTACTTC. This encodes CASSSRHRGLYEQYF.

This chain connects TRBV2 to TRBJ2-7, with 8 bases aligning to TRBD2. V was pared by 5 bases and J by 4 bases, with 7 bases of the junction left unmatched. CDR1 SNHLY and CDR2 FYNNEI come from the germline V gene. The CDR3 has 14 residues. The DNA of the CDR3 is TGTGCCAGCAGTCCTCTCGGGACTAGATACGAGCAGTACTTC. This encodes CASSPLGTRYEQYF.

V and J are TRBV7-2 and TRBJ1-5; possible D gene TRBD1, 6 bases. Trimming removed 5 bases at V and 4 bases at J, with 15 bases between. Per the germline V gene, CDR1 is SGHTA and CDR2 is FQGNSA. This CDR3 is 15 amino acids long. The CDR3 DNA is TGTGCCAGCAGCCCGATGGGGGCGAATAATCAGCCCCAGCATTTT. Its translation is CASSPMGANNQPQHF.

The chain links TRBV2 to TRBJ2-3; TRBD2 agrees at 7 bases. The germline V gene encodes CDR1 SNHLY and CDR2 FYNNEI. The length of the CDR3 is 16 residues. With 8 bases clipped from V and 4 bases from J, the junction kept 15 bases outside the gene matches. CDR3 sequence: CASVTASGRGSDTQYF. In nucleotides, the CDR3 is TGTGCCAGCGTGACGGCTAGCGGCCGGGGATCAGATACGCAGTATTTT.

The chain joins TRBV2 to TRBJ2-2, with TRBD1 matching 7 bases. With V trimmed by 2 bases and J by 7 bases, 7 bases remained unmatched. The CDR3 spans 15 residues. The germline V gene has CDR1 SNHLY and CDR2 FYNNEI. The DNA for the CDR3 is TGTGCCAGCAGTGAAACCGCAGGGGGAAACGGGGAGCTGTTTTTT. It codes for CASSETAGGNGELFF.